The 12 T cell receptor beta chains given below trace back to one sample, sequenced in a study of T cells in Graves' hyperthyroidism and ophthalmopathy. The CDR3 regions of TCR beta were amplified from RNA transcripts. The study used the HTBI primer set for a first-round RT-PCR of the TCR CDR3. MiXCR was run by TCRdb on the multiplex PCR reads, yielding one entry per CDR3 protein. The sample consists of hundreds of thousands of distinct CDR3 sequences, around a quarter of them appearing once. The sequenced sample was blood. All receptors come from a woman in her twenties or thirties with Graves' ophthalmopathy.

This clonotype turned up a few times. The V and J genes are TRBV28 and TRBJ2-7; 9 bases map to TRBD2. CDR1 is MDHEN and CDR2 is SYDVKM in the germline V gene. There are 15 residues in the CDR3. Germline trimming cut 6 bases from V and 0 bases from J; bases unmatched to any gene: 6. This CDR3 reads CASSHSSGNSYEQYF. CDR3 bases: TGTGCCAGCAGCCACTCTAGCGGGAACTCCTACGAGCAGTACTTC.

This clonotype was seen many times. The rearrangement joins TRBV5-1 to TRBJ2-7; 8 bases are shared with TRBD1. The CDR3 has 14 residues. V gave up 8 bases and J gave up 2 bases; unmatched junction bases: 9. CDR1 and CDR2 (germline): SGHRS, YFSETQ. CDR3 nucleotides: TGCGCCAGTTCCCCGACAGGGGTTACCTACGAGCAGTACTTC. Translated: CASSPTGVTYEQYF.

This clonotype was found many times. The genes are TRBV5-1 and TRBJ2-7; the match to TRBD1 covers 10 bases. Germline values: CDR1 SGHRS, CDR2 YFSETQ. V lost 2 bases and J lost 4; bases outside the gene matches: 3. The CDR3 spans 14 residues. CDR3 sequence: CASSFGQGGYEQYF. In nucleotides, the CDR3 is TGCGCCAGCAGCTTCGGACAGGGGGGTTACGAGCAGTACTTC.

The table lists this clonotype with many counts. The germline gene is not matched at one end of the junction; a read error may be the cause. CDR3 region: CASSLGREETKYF. The CDR3 DNA sequence: TGTGCCAGCAGCTTAGGAAGGGAAGAGACCAAGTACTTC. The gene calls are TRBV11-2 and TRBJ2-5, with D hard to call. The CDR3 runs to 13 residues. Germline V lookup: CDR1 SGHAT, CDR2 FQNNGV.

The table lists this clonotype with many counts. This chain joins TRBV30 and TRBJ1-1, with TRBD1 identical over 7 bases. The germline CDR1 and CDR2 sequences are GTSNPN and SVGIG (reference sequence). The length of the CDR3 is 12 residues. J lost 7 bases, V lost 2 bases, and 4 bases had no gene match. This chain's CDR3 is CAWSPRGGEAFF. Written as DNA, the CDR3 is TGTGCCTGGAGTCCCAGGGGGGGTGAAGCTTTCTTT.

This clonotype appeared many times. This chain uses TRBV11-2 with TRBJ2-7; D is ambiguous. The CDR3 has 14 residues. Trimming removed 0 bases at V and 1 base at J, with 7 bases between. Germline loops: CDR1 SGHAT, CDR2 FQNNGV. The CDR3 is CASSLEGHSYEQYF. DNA for the CDR3: TGTGCCAGCAGCTTAGAAGGCCATTCCTACGAGCAGTACTTC.

This clonotype has ten or more counts. The CDR3 bases are TGTGCCAGCAGCAACCAGGGGGCGATTCAGCCCCAGCATTTT. This sequence encodes CASSNQGAIQPQHF. The genes are TRBV28 and TRBJ1-5, with 8 nucleotides matching TRBD1. From germline, CDR1 is MDHEN and CDR2 SYDVKM. V lost 6 bases to trimming and J lost 6 bases; unmatched junction nucleotides: 7. This CDR3 spans 14 amino acids.

The genes are TRBV30 and TRBJ1-1; perhaps TRBD1 as D (6 bases). Germline V gene lookup returns CDR1 GTSNPN and CDR2 SVGIG (reference sequence). The germline V and J ends were trimmed by 3 bases and 1 base, with 9 bases remaining between them. The CDR3 runs to 13 residues. In DNA, the CDR3 is TGTGCCTGGAGCTTGGACAGGAACACTGAAGCTTTCTTT. It translates to CAWSLDRNTEAFF. The whole variable domain, remainder taken from reference TRBV30 and TRBJ1-1, is SQTIHQWPATLVQPVGSPLSLECTVEGTSNPNLYWYRQAAGRGLQLLFYSVGIGQISSEVPQNLSASRPQDRQFILSSKKLLLSDSGFYLCAWSLDRNTEAFFGQGTRLTVV.

This clonotype came up many times. The rearrangement links TRBV7-6 to TRBJ1-5; 10 bases are a match to TRBD1. This CDR3 is built from 15 residues. J was trimmed by 6 bases and V by 5 bases; bases with no gene match: 7. Per germline, CDR1 SGHVS and CDR2 FNYEAQ. The CDR3 DNA is TGTGCCAGCAGCAAAGGGACAGGGGTAGGTCAGCCCCAGCATTTT. Translating it yields CASSKGTGVGQPQHF.

The chain joins TRBV20-1 to TRBJ1-2, with D possibly matching TRBD1 (5 bases). The germline V gene has CDR1 DFQATT and CDR2 SNEGSKA (reference sequence). This CDR3 region has 11 residues. Trimming took off 5 bases at V and 7 bases at J, with 11 bases between the two ends. The CDR3 is CSAQGGGGYTF. As DNA, the CDR3 is TGCAGTGCTCAGGGTGGGGGTGGCTACACCTTC.

V gene TRBV4-3 combines with J gene TRBJ1-1; weak D call: TRBD1 (5 bases). V was pared by 0 bases and J by 1 base, with 12 bases between. This CDR3 is 16 amino acids long. CDR1 is LGHNA, CDR2 YSLEER, per germline. CDR3 sequence reads: CASSQDRGSRNTEAFF. CDR3 coding DNA: TGCGCCAGCAGCCAAGATAGGGGATCGAGGAACACTGAAGCTTTCTTT.

As to this clonotype: A single base separates this from a much larger clone, so it may be a read error. The chain employs TRBV27 and TRBJ2-7; D call uncertain. The germline V gene encodes CDR1 MNHEY and CDR2 SMNVEV (reference sequence). CDR3 length: 14 amino acids. CDR3: CASSSDISTYDQYF. The CDR3 nucleotides are TGTGCCAGCAGTTCCGACATATCCACCTACGATCAGTACTTC.